This TCR beta chain emerged from a study of long-term antiretroviral therapy in people with HIV. Study outcomes and limitations: Blood specimens, gathered between about 2003 and 2018, were possibly obtained under older ART regimens.

At the survey level, the v3.0 immunoSEQ assay was run. Roughly 40,000-50,000 T-cell genomes per sample were the sequencing target. Sequencing used immunoSEQ multiplex PCR; TCRdb keeps in-frame clones, though not all of them. The sample records fewer than 45,000 clones, approximately 85% being singletons. The germline V and J ends were trimmed by 3 bases and 6 bases, with 5 bases remaining between them. This CDR3 has 12 amino acids. Germline values: CDR1 MNHEY, CDR2 SMNVEV (reference sequence). As for this clone: Its antigen is not identified.

Treatment of all HIV participants took place in the United States. The sequenced sample was unsorted PBMCs, obtained 2.2 years after starting antiretroviral therapy. The chain couples TRBV27 to TRBJ2-2; D ambiguous. This TCR came from a man aged 18 to 35 with HIV. DNA of the CDR3: TGTGCCAGCAGTTTTCCGGCCGGGGAGCTGTTTTTT. Residues: CASSFPAGELFF.